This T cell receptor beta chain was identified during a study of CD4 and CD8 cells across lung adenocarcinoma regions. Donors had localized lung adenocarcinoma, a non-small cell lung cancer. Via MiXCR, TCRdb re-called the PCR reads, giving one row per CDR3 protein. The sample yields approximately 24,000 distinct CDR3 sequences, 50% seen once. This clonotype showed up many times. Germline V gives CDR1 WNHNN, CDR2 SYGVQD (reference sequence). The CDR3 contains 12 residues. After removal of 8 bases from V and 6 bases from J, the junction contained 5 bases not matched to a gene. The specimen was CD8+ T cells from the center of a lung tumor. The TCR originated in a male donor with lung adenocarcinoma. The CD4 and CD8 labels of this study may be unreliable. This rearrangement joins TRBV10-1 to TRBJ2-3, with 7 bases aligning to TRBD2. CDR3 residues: CASGDSGDTQYF. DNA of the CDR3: TGCGCCAGCGGGGATAGCGGGGATACGCAGTATTTT.